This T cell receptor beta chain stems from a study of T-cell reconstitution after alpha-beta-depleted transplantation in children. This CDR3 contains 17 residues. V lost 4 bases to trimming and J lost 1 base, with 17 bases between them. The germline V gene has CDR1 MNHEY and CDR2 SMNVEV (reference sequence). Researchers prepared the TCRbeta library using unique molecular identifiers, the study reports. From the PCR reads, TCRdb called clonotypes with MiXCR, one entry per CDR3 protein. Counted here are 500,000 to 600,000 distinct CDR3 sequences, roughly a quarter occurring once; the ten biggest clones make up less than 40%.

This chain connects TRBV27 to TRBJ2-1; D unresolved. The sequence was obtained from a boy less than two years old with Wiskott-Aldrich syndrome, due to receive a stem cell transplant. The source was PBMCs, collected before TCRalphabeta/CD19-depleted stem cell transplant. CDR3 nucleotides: TGTGCCAGCAGTTCCAATCTGGCGAACCCATCCTACAATGAGCAGTTCTTC. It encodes CASSSNLANPSYNEQFF.